Each of the 26 T cell receptor beta chains below was sequenced from the same sample in a study of blood T cell repertoires in COVID-19. Measured with immunoSEQ multiplex PCR; TCRdb has only the in-frame clones, and not every one. The profile covers more than 95,000 clones, with 75% to 95% appearing a single time and less than 2% taken by the ten largest. Specimen: peripheral blood. The receptors here all came from a man in his 60s with acute or convalescent COVID-19.

The rearrangement links TRBV30 to TRBJ1-1; 8 nucleotides match TRBD1. The CDR3 spans 13 residues. Trimming removed 5 bases from V and 10 bases from J; junction bases left unmatched: 12. Germline V gives CDR1 GTSNPN, CDR2 SVGIG (reference sequence). This CDR3 is CAWFGGQAGAAFF. In DNA form, the CDR3 reads TGTGCCTGGTTTGGGGGACAGGCGGGGGCAGCTTTCTTT. Full variable domain (missing parts from reference TRBV30 and TRBJ1-1): SQTIHQWPATLVQPVGSPLSLECTVEGTSNPNLYWYRQAAGRGLQLLFYSVGIGQISSEVPQNLSASRPQDRQFILSSKKLLLSDSGFYLCAWFGGQAGAAFFGQGTRLTVV.

The chain has TRBV19 and TRBJ1-2; TRBD1 matches 9 bases. V lost 9 bases to trimming and J lost 1 base; unmatched junction nucleotides: 15. This CDR3 has 17 amino acids. Germline V gives CDR1 LNHDA, CDR2 SQIVND (reference sequence). The CDR3 here is CASQTRDREFFNYGYTF. The CDR3 nucleotides read TGTGCCAGCCAGACAAGGGACAGGGAGTTTTTTAACTATGGCTACACCTTC.

V usage is TRBV2 and J usage is TRBJ1-1; 7 positions agree with TRBD1. Unmatched junction bases numbered 5, after V lost 8 bases and J lost 2 bases. The CDR3 is 13 residues long. Germline V gene lookup returns CDR1 SNHLY and CDR2 FYNNEI. In DNA, the CDR3 is TGTGCCAGCGAGGGACAGCCAAACACTGAAGCTTTCTTT. Translated: CASEGQPNTEAFF.

The rearrangement joins TRBV5-1 to TRBJ2-1, with 12 nucleotides matching TRBD2. V shed 9 bases, J shed 0 bases, and the junction held 13 bases outside the gene matches. Germline CDR1 and CDR2: SGHRS and YFSETQ. The CDR3 is 18 amino acids. CDR3 bases: TGCGCCACCGGTGAGACTAGCGGGGGTTCCATCTCCTACAATGAGCAGTTCTTC. Translating gives CATGETSGGSISYNEQFF.

The V gene is TRBV10-3, the J gene TRBJ1-1; TRBD1 matches 7 bases. Unmatched junction bases numbered 12, after V lost 0 bases and J lost 5 bases. The CDR3 covers 17 residues. From germline, CDR1 is ENHRY and CDR2 SYGVKD. CDR3 loop: CAISESTREGARTEAFF. The CDR3 DNA reads as TGTGCCATCAGTGAGTCGACTCGAGAGGGGGCGAGGACTGAAGCTTTCTTT.

The rearrangement joins TRBV19 to TRBJ1-2, with D possibly TRBD1 on 5 matching bases. Germline loops: CDR1 LNHDA, CDR2 SQIVND (reference sequence). There are 13 residues in the CDR3. Trimming took off 3 bases at V and 2 bases at J, with 7 bases between the two ends. The CDR3 loop reads CASSMRGNYGYTF. The CDR3 DNA is TGTGCCAGTAGTATGCGGGGGAACTATGGCTACACCTTC.

This clone is a singleton in its sample. The chain combines TRBV5-6 with TRBJ2-1, with 9 bases that match TRBD2. The CDR3 has 19 residues. V shed 1 base, J shed 4 bases, and the junction held 15 bases outside the gene matches. In germline, CDR1 is SGHDT, CDR2 YYEEEE. CDR3 nucleotides: TGTGCCAGCAGCTTGAATGAAGAGGTAGCGGGGGCTTCTTACAATGAGCAGTTCTTC. Its protein is CASSLNEEVAGASYNEQFF. The variable domain in full, with the rest retrieved from reference TRBV5-6 and TRBJ2-1, is DAGVTQSPTHLIKTRGQQVTLRCSPKSGHDTVSWYQQALGQGPQFIFQYYEEEERQRGNFPDRFSGHQFPNYSSELNVNALLLGDSALYLCASSLNEEVAGASYNEQFFGPGTRLTVL.

V gene TRBV29-1 combines with J gene TRBJ1-2; D is unclear. Between the trimmed V and J ends, which lost 4 bases and 11 bases, there was a span of 17 bases. CDR1 is SQVTM and CDR2 is ANQGSEA in the germline V gene. This CDR3 region has 12 residues. CDR3 DNA sequence: TGCAGCGTTGTGACTCCTCCCTATCGGTACACCTTC. Its protein is CSVVTPPYRYTF.

This clone was seen once. V gene TRBV6-1 combines with J gene TRBJ1-2, with D hard to call. The CDR3 is 13 residues long. In germline, CDR1 is MNHNS, CDR2 SASEGT. V lost 2 bases and J 10 bases, leaving 14 bases between the germline ends. The CDR3 bases are TGTGCCAGCAGTGAAAGCGTGAATGTCTTCTACACCTTC. Protein sequence: CASSESVNVFYTF.

The chain is built from TRBV21-1 and TRBJ1-4; TRBD1 is the table's D call and was not checked against the DNA. TRBV21-1 is shown as a pseudogene. CDR3 length equals 12 residues. Here the CDR3 DNA reads TGTGCCAGCAGTCCAGGGGTAGAAAAACTGTTTTTT. It is translated as CASSPGVEKLFF.

The chain carries TRBV7-9 and TRBJ1-2; D unresolved. Germline lookup yields CDR1 SEHNR and CDR2 FQNEAQ (reference sequence). There are 15 residues in the CDR3. Trimming pared 4 bases from V and 8 bases from J, leaving 20 bases between. The CDR3 nucleotides are TGTGCCAGCAGCTCGTCTGATTCCCCACTCAGGGGCTACACCTTC. It translates to CASSSSDSPLRGYTF.

J is TRBJ2-1 and V is TRBV19; TRBD1 matches at 10 bases. CDR3 length: 12 residues. The germline CDR1 and CDR2 sequences are LNHDA and SQIVND (reference sequence). Trimming removed 6 bases from V and 8 bases from J; junction bases left unmatched: 1. The CDR3 protein is CASRGQGHEQFF. For the CDR3, the DNA is TGTGCCAGTAGGGGACAGGGGCATGAGCAGTTCTTC.

CDR3 nucleotide sequence: TGTGCCAGTAGTACCCAGGGGGCAGGTCAGCCCCAGCATTTT. This encodes CASSTQGAGQPQHF. The chain is built from TRBV19 and TRBJ1-5; the match to TRBD1 covers 8 bases. V was pared by 4 bases and J by 6 bases, with 5 bases of the junction left unmatched. Germline loops: CDR1 LNHDA, CDR2 SQIVND (reference sequence). The CDR3 covers 14 residues.

The chain uses TRBV5-4 and TRBJ1-6; D is perhaps TRBD1 (6 bases). In germline, CDR1 is SGHNT, CDR2 YYREEE (reference sequence). This CDR3 contains 14 residues. The V end was cut by 4 bases, the J end by 8 bases, with 13 bases between. The DNA for the CDR3 is TGTGCCAGCAGCGTGGACAGTTTCCATTCACCCCTCCACTTT. This gives the protein CASSVDSFHSPLHF.

The chain employs TRBV6-1 and TRBJ1-2; D gene uncertain. Trimming pared 1 base from V and 8 bases from J, leaving 20 bases between. This CDR3 spans 16 amino acids. Germline V gene data show CDR1 as MNHNS and CDR2 as SASEGT. The CDR3 region has the DNA TGTGCCAGCAGTGAAGGGATCTTCGATCGGGTTGTAGGCTACACCTTC. Protein product: CASSEGIFDRVVGYTF.

The chain combines TRBV30 with TRBJ1-2; D might be TRBD1 (6 bases). In germline, CDR1 is GTSNPN, CDR2 SVGIG (reference sequence). The CDR3 has 13 amino acids. The V and J ends lost 6 bases and 2 bases respectively, with 13 bases between them. CDR3: CACKGGGNYGYTF. DNA for the CDR3: TGTGCCTGCAAGGGGGGGGGCAACTATGGCTACACCTTC.

The V call is TRBV4-1, the J call TRBJ1-5; 9 bases map to TRBD1. The CDR3 loop spans 18 amino acids. The V segment lost 0 bases and the J segment 1 base; nucleotides outside the gene matches: 7. The germline CDR1 and CDR2 sequences are MGHRA and YSYEKL. CDR3 DNA sequence: TGCGCCAGCAGCCAAGACAGGACAGGGGATAGGAGCAATCAGCCCCAGCATTTT. Its translation: CASSQDRTGDRSNQPQHF.

The chain has TRBV30 and TRBJ2-3; D unresolved. The CDR3 sequence is 15 residues long. Germline CDR1 GTSNPN, CDR2 SVGIG (reference sequence). V gave up 0 bases and J gave up 0 bases, with 10 bases separating them. CDR3 nucleotides: TGTGCCTGGAGTGTATATCTGTCTAGCACAGATACGCAGTATTTT. Protein sequence: CAWSVYLSSTDTQYF.

The rearrangement joins TRBV3-1 (or the pseudogene TRBV3-2) to TRBJ1-2; possibly TRBD1 for D (5 bases). CDR1 and CDR2 (germline): LGHDT, YNNKEL (reference sequence). The CDR3 length is 15 residues. V lost 3 bases, J lost 4 bases, and 15 bases lay in between. This chain's CDR3 is CASSQALQGTYGYTF. The CDR3 DNA is TGTGCCAGCAGCCAGGCCCTTCAGGGAACCTATGGCTACACCTTC.

This clone was detected once. This chain joins TRBV4-1 and TRBJ2-7, with a tentative D call TRBD2 (6 bases). The CDR3 has 14 amino acids. V was shortened by 1 base and J by 4 bases, with 11 bases between the two germline ends. Looked up from germline, CDR1 is MGHRA and CDR2 is YSYEKL. In DNA, the CDR3 is TGCGCCAGCAGCCAAGTAGGTGGGGGGTACGAGCAGTACTTC. Translated, it gives CASSQVGGGYEQYF.

The chain recombines TRBV4-1 with TRBJ2-1; 8 bases agree with TRBD1. The V gene's germline CDR1 is MGHRA and CDR2 YSYEKL. The CDR3 is 15 residues long. With V trimmed by 1 base and J by 5 bases, 4 bases remained unmatched. For the CDR3, the DNA is TGCGCCAGCAGCCAAGCAGGGACAGGACACAATGAGCAGTTCTTC. Amino acids: CASSQAGTGHNEQFF.

The chain uses TRBV5-1 and TRBJ2-7; no clear D. This CDR3 comprises 13 residues. Per germline, CDR1 SGHRS and CDR2 YFSETQ. V was trimmed by 4 bases and J by 0 bases, leaving 8 bases between them. Written as DNA, the CDR3 is TGCGCCAGCAGCCCACCGAGCTCCTACGAGCAGTACTTC. This sequence encodes CASSPPSSYEQYF.

V gene TRBV7-9 combines with J gene TRBJ1-1, with D perhaps TRBD1 (5 bases). Trimming removed 4 bases at V and 4 bases at J, with 13 bases between. Germline CDR1 is SEHNR and CDR2 is FQNEAQ (reference sequence). The CDR3 runs 14 residues. CDR3 protein: CASSSPGRGTEAFF. The CDR3, as DNA: TGTGCCAGCAGCTCCCCTGGGAGGGGCACTGAAGCTTTCTTT.

The chain is built from TRBV6-1 and TRBJ1-1, with D perhaps matching TRBD1 (6 bases). V was cut by 2 bases and J by 4 bases, with 11 bases left in between. Germline loops: CDR1 MNHNS, CDR2 SASEGT. This CDR3 comprises 14 residues. CDR3 region: CASSESLGGTEAFF. CDR3 DNA: TGTGCCAGCAGTGAATCTCTAGGGGGCACTGAAGCTTTCTTT.

The count of this clone is one. The V gene is TRBV27, the J gene TRBJ2-3, with a possible D match to TRBD1 (7 bases). CDR3 size: 17 residues. Trimming pared 6 bases from V and 2 bases from J, leaving 21 bases between. Germline CDR1 reads MNHEY; CDR2 reads SMNVEV (reference sequence). The CDR3 DNA reads TGTGCCAGCAGCCGGAGGGGTACAGGGGCCTTCACAGATACGCAGTATTTT. Its translation: CASSRRGTGAFTDTQYF.

The chain combines TRBV5-6 with TRBJ1-1; D remains unclear. V was trimmed by 6 bases and J by 1 base, leaving 7 bases between them. CDR1 and CDR2 (germline): SGHDT, YYEEEE. The CDR3 runs 12 residues. The CDR3, as DNA: TGTGCCAGCAACGAGGGGAACACTGAAGCTTTCTTT. The encoded protein is CASNEGNTEAFF.